This T cell receptor beta chain was recovered during a study of metastatic and nonmetastatic thyroid tumors. This clone rates as medium-sized. CDR3 size: 15 residues. V lost 3 bases to trimming and J lost 7 bases, with 15 bases between them. The germline V gene encodes CDR1 SEHNR and CDR2 FQNEAQ (reference sequence). Nobody among the patients had been given any treatment before thyroid surgery. TCRdb reassembled clones from the PCR reads with MiXCR. The table includes approximately 7,000 clones, about 30% detected once. Source material: adjacent normal tissue. The V gene is TRBV7-9, the J gene TRBJ2-2, with D unresolved. The origin of this receptor is a female donor with papillary thyroid cancer or a benign thyroid nodule (not recorded which). Some clones in this sample may be carry-over from other donors' samples. CDR3 in amino acids: CASSFDGLSGGELFF. Here the CDR3 DNA reads TGTGCCAGCAGCTTCGATGGGTTAAGTGGCGGGGAGCTGTTTTTT.